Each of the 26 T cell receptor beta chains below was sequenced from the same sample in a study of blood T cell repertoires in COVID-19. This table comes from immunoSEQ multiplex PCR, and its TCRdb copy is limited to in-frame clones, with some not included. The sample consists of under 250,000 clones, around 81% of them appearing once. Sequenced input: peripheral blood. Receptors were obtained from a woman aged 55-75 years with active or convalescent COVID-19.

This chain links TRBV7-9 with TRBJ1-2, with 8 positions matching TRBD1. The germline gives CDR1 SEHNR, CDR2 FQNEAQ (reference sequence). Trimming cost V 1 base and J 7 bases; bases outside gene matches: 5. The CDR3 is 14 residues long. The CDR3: CASSLDRGFPGYTF. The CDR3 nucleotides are TGTGCCAGCAGCTTAGACAGGGGGTTCCCTGGCTACACCTTC.

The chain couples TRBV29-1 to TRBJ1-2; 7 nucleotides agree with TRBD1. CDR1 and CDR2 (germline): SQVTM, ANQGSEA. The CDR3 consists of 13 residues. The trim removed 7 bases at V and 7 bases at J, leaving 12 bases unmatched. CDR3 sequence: CSGTPEGAFGYTF. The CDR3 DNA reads TGCAGCGGGACCCCGGAGGGGGCCTTTGGCTACACCTTC.

The CDR3 is CASSYLERGGNTEAFF. The CDR3 region has the DNA TGTGCCAGCAGTTACCTGGAAAGGGGTGGGAACACTGAAGCTTTCTTT. The chain uses TRBV6-5 and TRBJ1-1; D possibly corresponds to TRBD1 (5 bases). V lost 2 bases and J lost 1, with 14 bases in between. Germline CDR1 is MNHEY and CDR2 is SVGAGI. This CDR3 has 16 residues.

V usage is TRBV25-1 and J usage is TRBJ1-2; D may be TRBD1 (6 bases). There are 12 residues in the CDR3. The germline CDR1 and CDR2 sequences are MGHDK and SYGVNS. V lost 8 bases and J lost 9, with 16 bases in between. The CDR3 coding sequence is TGTGCCAGCCAAGGACAGCCTTCACGCTACACCTTC. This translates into CASQGQPSRYTF.

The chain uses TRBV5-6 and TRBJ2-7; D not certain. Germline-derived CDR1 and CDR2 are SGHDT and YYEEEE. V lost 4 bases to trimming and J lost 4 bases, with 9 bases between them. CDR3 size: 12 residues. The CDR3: CASSVGVYEQYV. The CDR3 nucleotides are TGTGCCAGCAGCGTAGGAGTATACGAGCAGTACGTC.

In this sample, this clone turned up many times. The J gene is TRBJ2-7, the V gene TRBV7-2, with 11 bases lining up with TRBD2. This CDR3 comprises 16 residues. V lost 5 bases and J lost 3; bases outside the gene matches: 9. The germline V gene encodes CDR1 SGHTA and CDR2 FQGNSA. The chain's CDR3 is CASSLQATSGSYEQYF. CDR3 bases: TGTGCCAGCAGCCTACAGGCCACTAGCGGGAGCTACGAGCAGTACTTC. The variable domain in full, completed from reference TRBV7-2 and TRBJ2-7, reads GAGVSQSPSNKVTEKGKDVELRCDPISGHTALYWYRQSLGQGLEFLIYFQGNSAPDKSGLPSDRFSAERTGGSVSTLTIQRTQQEDSAVYLCASSLQATSGSYEQYFGPGTRLTVT.

Here the CDR3 reads CASSSPSDSQYEQYV. The CDR3 DNA follows: TGTGCCAGCAGCTCACCCTCGGACAGTCAGTACGAGCAGTACGTC. This chain joins TRBV28 and TRBJ2-7; D is possibly TRBD1 (6 bases). CDR3 length: 15 amino acids. Germline V gene lookup returns CDR1 MDHEN and CDR2 SYDVKM. The V and J ends lost 6 bases and 4 bases respectively, with 19 bases between them.

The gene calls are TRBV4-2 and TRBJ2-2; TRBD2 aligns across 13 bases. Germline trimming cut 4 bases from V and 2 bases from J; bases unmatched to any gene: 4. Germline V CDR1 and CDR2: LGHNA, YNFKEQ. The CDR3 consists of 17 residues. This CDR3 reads CASSPTSGGLNTGELFF. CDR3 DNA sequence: TGTGCCAGCAGCCCGACTAGCGGGGGGCTTAACACCGGGGAGCTGTTTTTT.

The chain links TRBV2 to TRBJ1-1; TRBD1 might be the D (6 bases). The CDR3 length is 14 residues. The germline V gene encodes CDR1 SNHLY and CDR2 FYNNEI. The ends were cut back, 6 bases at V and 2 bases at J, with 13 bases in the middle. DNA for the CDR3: TGTGCCAGCAGAGTTTCACAGGGAAACACTGAAGCTTTCTTT. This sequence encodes CASRVSQGNTEAFF.

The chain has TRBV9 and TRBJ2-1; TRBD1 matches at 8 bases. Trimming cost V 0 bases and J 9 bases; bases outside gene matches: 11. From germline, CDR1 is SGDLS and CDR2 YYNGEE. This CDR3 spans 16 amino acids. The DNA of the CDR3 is TGTGCCAGCAGCGTAGCTCTGTCAGGGGGCTGGGGTGAGCAGTTCTTC. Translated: CASSVALSGGWGEQFF.

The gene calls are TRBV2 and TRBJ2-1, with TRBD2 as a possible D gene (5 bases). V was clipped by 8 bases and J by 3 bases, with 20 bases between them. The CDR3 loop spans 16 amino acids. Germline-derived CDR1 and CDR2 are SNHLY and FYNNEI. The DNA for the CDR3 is TGTGCCAGCGTACCAAGTTTATCGCGGGTCTACAATGAGCAGTTCTTC. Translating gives CASVPSLSRVYNEQFF. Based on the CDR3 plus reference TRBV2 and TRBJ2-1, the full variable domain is EPEVTQTPSHQVTQMGQEVILRCVPISNHLYFYWYRQILGQKVEFLVSFYNNEISEKSEIFDDQFSVERPDGSNFTLKIRSTKLEDSAMYFCASVPSLSRVYNEQFFGPGTRLTVL.

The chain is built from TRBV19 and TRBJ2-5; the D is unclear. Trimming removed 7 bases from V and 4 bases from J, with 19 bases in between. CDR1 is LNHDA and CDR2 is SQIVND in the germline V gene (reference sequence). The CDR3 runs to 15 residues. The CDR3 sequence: CASNPTPRPGETQYF. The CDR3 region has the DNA TGTGCCAGTAATCCGACCCCTCGGCCGGGAGAGACCCAGTACTTC.

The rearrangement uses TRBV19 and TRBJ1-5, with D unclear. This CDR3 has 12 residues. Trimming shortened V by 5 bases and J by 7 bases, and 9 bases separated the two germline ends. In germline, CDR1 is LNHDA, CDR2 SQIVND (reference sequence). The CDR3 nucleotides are TGTGCCAGTAGTGGAGGGAGCCAGCCCCAGCATTTT. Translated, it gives CASSGGSQPQHF. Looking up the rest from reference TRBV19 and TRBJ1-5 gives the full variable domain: DGGITQSPKYLFRKEGQNVTLSCEQNLNHDAMYWYRQDPGQGLRLIYYSQIVNDFQKGDIAEGYSVSREKKESFPLTVTSAQKNPTAFYLCASSGGSQPQHFGDGTRLSIL.

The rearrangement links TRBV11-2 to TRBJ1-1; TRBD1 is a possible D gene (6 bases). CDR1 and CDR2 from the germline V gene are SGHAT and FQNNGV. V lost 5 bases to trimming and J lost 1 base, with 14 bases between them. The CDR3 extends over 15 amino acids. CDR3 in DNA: TGTGCCAGCAGCACCACAGGGTTGGCGAACACTGAAGCTTTCTTT. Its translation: CASSTTGLANTEAFF.

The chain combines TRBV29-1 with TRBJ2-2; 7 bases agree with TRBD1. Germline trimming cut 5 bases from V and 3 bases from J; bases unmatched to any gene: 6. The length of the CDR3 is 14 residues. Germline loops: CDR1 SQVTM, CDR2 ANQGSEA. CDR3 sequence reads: CSVCPQGDTGELFF. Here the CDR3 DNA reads TGCAGCGTTTGTCCCCAGGGGGACACCGGGGAGCTGTTTTTT.

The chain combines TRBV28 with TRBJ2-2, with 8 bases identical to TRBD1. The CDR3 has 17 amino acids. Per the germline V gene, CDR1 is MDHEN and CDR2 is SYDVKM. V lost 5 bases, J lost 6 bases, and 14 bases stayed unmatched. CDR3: CASSPPPGTGYSGELFF. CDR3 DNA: TGTGCCAGCAGTCCCCCCCCCGGGACAGGATACTCCGGGGAGCTGTTTTTT.

The CDR3 loop is CASSEAQLYGYTF. The DNA for the CDR3 is TGTGCCAGCAGTGAAGCCCAGTTATATGGCTACACCTTC. The chain employs TRBV6-1 and TRBJ1-2; D gene uncertain. The CDR3 contains 13 residues. The V gene's germline CDR1 is MNHNS and CDR2 SASEGT. The ends were cut back, 0 bases at V and 5 bases at J, with 7 bases in the middle.

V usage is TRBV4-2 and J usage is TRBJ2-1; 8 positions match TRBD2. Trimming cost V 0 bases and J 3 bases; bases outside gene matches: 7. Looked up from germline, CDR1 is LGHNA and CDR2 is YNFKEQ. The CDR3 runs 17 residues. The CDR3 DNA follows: TGTGCCAGCAGCCAAGACTTAGCGGGGAGCTACTACAATGAGCAGTTCTTC. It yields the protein CASSQDLAGSYYNEQFF.

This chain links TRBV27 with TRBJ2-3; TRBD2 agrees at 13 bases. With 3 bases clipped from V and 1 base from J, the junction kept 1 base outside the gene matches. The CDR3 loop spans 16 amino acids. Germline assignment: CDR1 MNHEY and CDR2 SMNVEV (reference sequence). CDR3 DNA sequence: TGTGCCAGCAGTTTCGGACTAGCGGGGGGCACAGATACGCAGTATTTT. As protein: CASSFGLAGGTDTQYF.

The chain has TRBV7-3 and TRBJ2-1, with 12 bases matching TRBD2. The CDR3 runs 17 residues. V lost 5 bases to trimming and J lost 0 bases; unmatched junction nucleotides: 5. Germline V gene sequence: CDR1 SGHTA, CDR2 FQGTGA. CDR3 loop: CASSPSTSGSSYNEQFF. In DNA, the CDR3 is TGTGCCAGCAGCCCTTCGACTAGCGGGAGCTCCTACAATGAGCAGTTCTTC.

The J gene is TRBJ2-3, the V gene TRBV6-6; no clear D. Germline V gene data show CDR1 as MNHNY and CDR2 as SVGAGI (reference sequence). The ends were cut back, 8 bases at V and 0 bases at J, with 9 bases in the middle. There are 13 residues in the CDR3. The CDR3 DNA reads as TGTGCCAGCGCAGTCGAAAGCACAGATACGCAGTATTTT. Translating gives CASAVESTDTQYF.

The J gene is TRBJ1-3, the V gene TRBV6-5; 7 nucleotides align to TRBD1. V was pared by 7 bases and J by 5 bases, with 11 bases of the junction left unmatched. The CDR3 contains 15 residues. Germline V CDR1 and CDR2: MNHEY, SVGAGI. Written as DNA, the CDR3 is TGTGCCAGCACCGCTGGGACAGAGACTCGAAACACCATATATTTT. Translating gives CASTAGTETRNTIYF.

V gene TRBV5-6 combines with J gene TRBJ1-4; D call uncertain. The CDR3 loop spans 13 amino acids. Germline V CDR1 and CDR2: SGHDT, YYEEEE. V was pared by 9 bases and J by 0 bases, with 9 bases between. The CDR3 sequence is CATNSPTNEKLFF. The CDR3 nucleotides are TGTGCCACCAACAGCCCAACTAATGAAAAACTGTTTTTT.

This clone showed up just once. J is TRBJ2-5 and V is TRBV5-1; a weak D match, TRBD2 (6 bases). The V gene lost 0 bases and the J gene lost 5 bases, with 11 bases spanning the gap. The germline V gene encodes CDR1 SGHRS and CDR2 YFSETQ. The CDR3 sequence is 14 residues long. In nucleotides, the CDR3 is TGCGCCAGCAGCTTGGAAGGGCGGGGTGAGACCCAGTACTTC. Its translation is CASSLEGRGETQYF.

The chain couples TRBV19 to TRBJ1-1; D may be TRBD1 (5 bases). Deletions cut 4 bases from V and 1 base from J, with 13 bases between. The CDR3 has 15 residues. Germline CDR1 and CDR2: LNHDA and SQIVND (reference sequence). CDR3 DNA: TGTGCCAGTAGTACCCCGACAGACTGGAACACTGAAGCTTTCTTT. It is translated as CASSTPTDWNTEAFF.

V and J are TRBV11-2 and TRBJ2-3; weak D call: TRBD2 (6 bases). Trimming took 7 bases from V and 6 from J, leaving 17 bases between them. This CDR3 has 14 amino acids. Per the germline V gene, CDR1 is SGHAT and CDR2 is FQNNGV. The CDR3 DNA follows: TGTGCCAGCACCCTACCCGCTAGCGTTGATACGCAGTATTTT. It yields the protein CASTLPASVDTQYF.